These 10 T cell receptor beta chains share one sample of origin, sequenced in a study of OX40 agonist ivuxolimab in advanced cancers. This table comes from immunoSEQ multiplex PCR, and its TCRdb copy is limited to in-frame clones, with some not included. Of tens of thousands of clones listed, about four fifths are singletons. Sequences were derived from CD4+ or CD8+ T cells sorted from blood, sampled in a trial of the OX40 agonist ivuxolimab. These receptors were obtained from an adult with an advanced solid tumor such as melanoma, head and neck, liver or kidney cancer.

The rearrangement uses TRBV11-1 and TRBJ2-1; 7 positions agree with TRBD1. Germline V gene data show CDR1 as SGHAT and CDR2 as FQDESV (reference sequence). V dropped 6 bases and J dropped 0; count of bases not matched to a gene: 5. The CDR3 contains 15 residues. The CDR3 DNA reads TGTGCCAGCAGTATGACAGGGAGCTCCTACAATGAGCAGTTCTTC. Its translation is CASSMTGSSYNEQFF. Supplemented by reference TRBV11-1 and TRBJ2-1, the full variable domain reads EAEVAQSPRYKITEKSQAVAFWCDPISGHATLYWYRQILGQGPELLVQFQDESVVDDSQLPKDRFSAERLKGVDSTLKIQPAELGDSAMYLCASSMTGSSYNEQFFGPGTRLTVL.

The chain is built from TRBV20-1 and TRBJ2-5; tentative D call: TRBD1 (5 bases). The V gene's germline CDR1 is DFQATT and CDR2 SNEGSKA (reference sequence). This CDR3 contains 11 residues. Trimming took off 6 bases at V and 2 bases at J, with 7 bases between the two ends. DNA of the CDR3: TGCAGTGCAAGGGGTCAAGAGACCCAGTACTTC. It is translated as CSARGQETQYF.

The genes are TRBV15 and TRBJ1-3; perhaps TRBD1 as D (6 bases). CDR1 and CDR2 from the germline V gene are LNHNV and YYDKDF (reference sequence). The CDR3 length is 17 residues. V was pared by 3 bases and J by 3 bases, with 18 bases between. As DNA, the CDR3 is TGTGCCACCAGCAGGGCGCACGGGGGGGCGGGTGGAAACACCATATATTTT. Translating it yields CATSRAHGGAGGNTIYF.

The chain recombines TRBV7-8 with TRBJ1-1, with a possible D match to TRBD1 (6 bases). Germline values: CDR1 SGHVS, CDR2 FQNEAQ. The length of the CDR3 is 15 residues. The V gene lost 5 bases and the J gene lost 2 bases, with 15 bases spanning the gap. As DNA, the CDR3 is TGTGCCAGCAGCACCGAAACGGGACATAACACTGAAGCTTTCTTT. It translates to CASSTETGHNTEAFF.

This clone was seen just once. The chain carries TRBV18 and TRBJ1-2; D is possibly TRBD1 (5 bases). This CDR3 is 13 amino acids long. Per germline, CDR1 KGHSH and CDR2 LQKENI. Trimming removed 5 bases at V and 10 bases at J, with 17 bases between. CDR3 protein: CASSDGQAHDYTF. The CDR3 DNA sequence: TGTGCCAGCTCAGACGGACAAGCCCATGACTACACCTTC. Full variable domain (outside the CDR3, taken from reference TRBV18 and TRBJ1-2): NAGVMQNPRHLVRRRGQEARLRCSPMKGHSHVYWYRQLPEEGLKFMVYLQKENIIDESGMPKERFSAEFPKEGPSILRIQQVVRGDSAAYFCASSDGQAHDYTFGSGTRLTVV.

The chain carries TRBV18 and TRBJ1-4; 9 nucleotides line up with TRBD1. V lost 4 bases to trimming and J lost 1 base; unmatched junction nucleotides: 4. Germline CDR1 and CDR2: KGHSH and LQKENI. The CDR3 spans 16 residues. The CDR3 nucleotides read TGTGCCAGCTCACAGGCGACAGGGGGAACTAATGAAAAACTGTTTTTT. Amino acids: CASSQATGGTNEKLFF.

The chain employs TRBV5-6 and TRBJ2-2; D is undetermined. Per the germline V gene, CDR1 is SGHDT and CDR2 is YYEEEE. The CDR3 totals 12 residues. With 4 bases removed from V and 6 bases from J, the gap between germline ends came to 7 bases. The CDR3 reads CASSPPAGELFF. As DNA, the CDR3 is TGTGCCAGCAGCCCGCCCGCCGGGGAGCTGTTTTTT.

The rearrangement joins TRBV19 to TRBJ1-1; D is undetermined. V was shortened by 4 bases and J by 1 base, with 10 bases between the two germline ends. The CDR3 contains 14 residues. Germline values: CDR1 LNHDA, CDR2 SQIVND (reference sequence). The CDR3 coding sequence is TGTGCCAGTAGTAACGAAGGCCGGAACACTGAAGCTTTCTTT. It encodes CASSNEGRNTEAFF.

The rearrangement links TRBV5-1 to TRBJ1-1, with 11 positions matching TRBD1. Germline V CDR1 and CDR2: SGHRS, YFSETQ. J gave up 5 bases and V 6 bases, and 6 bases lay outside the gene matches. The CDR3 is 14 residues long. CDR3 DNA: TGCGCCAGCAAAGGACAGGGGGCGCAGACTGAAGCTTTCTTT. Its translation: CASKGQGAQTEAFF.

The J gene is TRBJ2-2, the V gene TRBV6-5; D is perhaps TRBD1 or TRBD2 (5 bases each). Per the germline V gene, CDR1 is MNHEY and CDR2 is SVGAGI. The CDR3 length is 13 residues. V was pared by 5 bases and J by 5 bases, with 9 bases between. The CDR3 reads CASSSWGTGELFF. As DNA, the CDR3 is TGTGCCAGCAGTAGCTGGGGGACCGGGGAGCTGTTTTTT.